Each of the 17 T cell receptor beta chains below was sequenced from the same sample in a study of graft-versus-host responses after intestinal transplantation. The method was immunoSEQ multiplex PCR; TCRdb's version includes in-frame clones alone and lacks a portion of them. The table shows 15,000 to 20,000 clones, with over 75% occurring only once. Specimen: PBMCs, collected 14 days after transplant. These TCRs come from a human patient who received an intestinal transplant, so some T cells may come from the graft donor.

The chain has TRBV4-3 and TRBJ2-2, with 8 bases identical to TRBD1. V gave up 2 bases and J gave up 5 bases; unmatched junction bases: 7. The CDR3 has 16 residues. CDR1 is LGHNA, CDR2 YSLEER, per germline. The DNA of the CDR3 is TGCGCCAGCAGCCAAAACCTCAGGGGGCTGACCGGGGAGCTGTTTTTT. As protein: CASSQNLRGLTGELFF.

The chain links TRBV12-5 to TRBJ2-7; weak D call: TRBD2 (6 bases). The CDR3 is 20 residues long. V was pared by 0 bases and J by 8 bases, with 32 bases between. Germline CDR1 reads LGHNT; CDR2 reads FRNRAP. The DNA for the CDR3 is TGTGCTAGTGGTTTGGTACCGAGTGATGGAGGAGGGATAAGCCTAATCCAGCAGTACTTC. It yields the protein CASGLVPSDGGGISLIQQYF.

The chain carries TRBV5-3 and TRBJ2-4; D is perhaps TRBD1 or TRBD2 (5 bases each). TRBV5-3 belongs to the ORF category, with a function that is uncertain. V was cut by 1 base and J by 1 base, with 12 bases left in between. The CDR3 consists of 16 residues. CDR3 nucleotide sequence: TGTGCCAGAAGCTTGAGGAGAGGGGTGGCCAAAAACATTCAGTACTTC. Amino acids: CARSLRRGVAKNIQYF.

The CDR3 coding sequence is TGTGCCACCAGGGGGACACTCTCCTACGAGCAGTACTTC. It translates to CATRGTLSYEQYF. The rearrangement links TRBV2 to TRBJ2-7, with TRBD1 identical over 7 bases. Germline V gene sequence: CDR1 SNHLY, CDR2 FYNNEI. The junction had 6 bases not matched to a gene; V was cut back by 10 bases and J by 0 bases. The CDR3 is 13 residues long.

The gene calls are TRBV30 and TRBJ2-3; tentatively, D is TRBD2 (5 bases). With 0 bases removed from V and 1 base from J, the gap between germline ends came to 5 bases. Germline V gene data show CDR1 as GTSNPN and CDR2 as SVGIG (reference sequence). The CDR3 totals 13 residues. The CDR3 nucleotides are TGTGCCTGGAGTGTACTAGGCACAGATACGCAGTATTTT. It codes for CAWSVLGTDTQYF.

V is TRBV15 and J is TRBJ2-3, with 7 positions matching TRBD2. The CDR3 runs to 17 residues. V was pared by 1 base and J by 0 bases, with 7 bases of the junction left unmatched. The V gene's germline CDR1 is LNHNV and CDR2 YYDKDF (reference sequence). CDR3 sequence: CATSRGGAGPSTDTQYF. CDR3 nucleotides: TGTGCCACCAGCAGAGGAGGAGCGGGACCTAGCACAGATACGCAGTATTTT.

The gene calls are TRBV5-1 and TRBJ2-7; D unclear. Germline-derived CDR1 and CDR2 are SGHRS and YFSETQ. The CDR3 is made up of 13 amino acids. The germline V and J ends were trimmed by 2 bases and 0 bases, with 6 bases remaining between them. As DNA, the CDR3 is TGCGCCAGCAGCTTCACGAGCTCCTACGAGCAGTACTTC. Translated: CASSFTSSYEQYF.

The chain has TRBV7-9 and TRBJ2-1; D is ambiguous. The CDR3 runs 13 residues. Germline lookup yields CDR1 SEHNR and CDR2 FQNEAQ (reference sequence). Trimming left V 0 bases short and J 4 bases short, with 4 bases between. CDR3 coding DNA: TGTGCCAGCAGCTTAGCCGAGTACAATGAGCAGTTCTTC. Translated: CASSLAEYNEQFF.

The V call is TRBV5-1, the J call TRBJ2-3, with 7 bases lining up with TRBD2. Trimming cost V 0 bases and J 2 bases; bases outside gene matches: 6. The CDR3 has 16 residues. CDR1 SGHRS and CDR2 YFSETQ come from the germline V gene. Here the CDR3 reads CASSLAPSGTTDTQYF. Here the CDR3 DNA reads TGCGCCAGCAGCTTGGCCCCTAGCGGAACCACAGATACGCAGTATTTT.

CDR3 sequence: CASSDQSGGLYEQYF. The CDR3, as DNA: TGTGCCAGCAGTGACCAAAGCGGGGGACTCTACGAGCAGTACTTC. The V and J genes are TRBV6-1 and TRBJ2-5, with TRBD2 identical over 8 bases. Gene TRBJ2-7 matches the end of the DNA better, so the J call may be wrong. This CDR3 is 15 amino acids long. Looked up from germline, CDR1 is MNHNS and CDR2 is SASEGT.

The V call is TRBV28, the J call TRBJ2-7, with D possibly being TRBD2 (5 bases). V was shortened by 3 bases and J by 7 bases, with 19 bases between the two germline ends. CDR1 is MDHEN and CDR2 is SYDVKM in the germline V gene. CDR3 length equals 15 residues. CDR3 loop: CASSLSRGPPGEQYF. In DNA form, the CDR3 reads TGTGCCAGCAGTTTGAGCCGAGGACCCCCGGGGGAGCAGTACTTC.

The chain has TRBV5-4 and TRBJ2-3, with D possibly being TRBD1 (6 bases). This CDR3 is 13 amino acids long. The V gene's germline CDR1 is SGHNT and CDR2 YYREEE (reference sequence). The germline V and J ends were trimmed by 5 bases and 2 bases, with 9 bases remaining between them. CDR3 DNA: TGTGCCAGCAGTAGGGACAACACAGATACGCAGTATTTT. This codes for CASSRDNTDTQYF.

The chain joins TRBV28 to TRBJ1-5; D gene ambiguous. The V gene's germline CDR1 is MDHEN and CDR2 SYDVKM. This CDR3 spans 15 amino acids. Trimming stripped 4 bases from V and 2 bases from J, with 12 bases between. This CDR3 is CASSSRRQGNQPQHF. CDR3 sequence (DNA): TGTGCCAGCAGTTCAAGGAGGCAGGGCAATCAGCCCCAGCATTTT. The variable domain in full, with the rest retrieved from reference TRBV28 and TRBJ1-5, is DVKVTQSSRYLVKRTGEKVFLECVQDMDHENMFWYRQDPGLGLRLIYFSYDVKMKEKGDIPEGYSVSREKKERFSLILESASTNQTSMYLCASSSRRQGNQPQHFGDGTRLSIL.

This chain connects TRBV7-9 to TRBJ2-2; 10 nucleotides align to TRBD1. The CDR3 has 14 amino acids. Trimming removed 6 bases from V and 6 bases from J; junction bases left unmatched: 4. Germline V gives CDR1 SEHNR, CDR2 FQNEAQ (reference sequence). CDR3 loop: CASRAGTGAGELFF. CDR3 coding DNA: TGTGCCAGCAGAGCCGGGACAGGGGCCGGGGAGCTGTTTTTT.

This chain links TRBV14 with TRBJ2-5; D ambiguous. The CDR3 covers 15 residues. CDR1 is SGHDN, CDR2 FVKESK, per germline. The ends were cut back, 4 bases at V and 5 bases at J, with 17 bases in the middle. CDR3 sequence (DNA): TGTGCCAGCAGCCCCCGTATCGGTCAGATCGAGACCCAGTACTTC. This gives the protein CASSPRIGQIETQYF.

V is TRBV6-1 and J is TRBJ2-3, with 8 nucleotides matching TRBD2. Germline-derived CDR1 and CDR2 are MNHNS and SASEGT. The CDR3 is 15 amino acids. V was pared by 4 bases and J by 6 bases, with 9 bases of the junction left unmatched. CDR3 bases: TGTGCCAGCAGTGCCTCCGGGGGGGCCGGGGATACGCAGTATTTT. Translating it yields CASSASGGAGDTQYF.

The chain employs TRBV6-6 and TRBJ1-2; D ambiguous. CDR1 is MNHNY, CDR2 SVGAGI, per germline (reference sequence). The CDR3 runs to 14 residues. V was trimmed by 0 bases and J by 0 bases, leaving 5 bases between them. The CDR3 spells CASSYSPTNYGYTF. The CDR3 region has the DNA TGTGCCAGCAGTTACTCGCCAACTAACTATGGCTACACCTTC.